Listed here are 32 T cell receptor beta chains from one sample, sequenced in a study of shared clonotypes between healthy human individuals. TCRdb's copy holds only in-frame clones and misses some; the assay was immunoSEQ multiplex PCR. The sample lists about 2.3 million clones; approximately 93% were seen once. Material: naive CD4+ T cells from PBMCs. The sample's subset: CD45RA+ positively selected. These receptor sequences come from a man between 18 and 35 years old in good health. Some clones in this sample may be carry-over from other donors' samples.

The J gene is TRBJ1-1, the V gene TRBV28; D is ambiguous. Germline CDR1 reads MDHEN; CDR2 reads SYDVKM. This CDR3 is 15 amino acids long. V lost 6 bases, J lost 7 bases, and 21 bases lay in between. The CDR3: CASSQAQRSSHEAFF. The CDR3 DNA reads as TGTGCCAGCAGCCAAGCTCAGAGGAGCTCACATGAAGCTTTCTTT.

The V and J genes are TRBV5-5 and TRBJ2-3, with TRBD2 matching 9 bases. The germline gives CDR1 SGHKS, CDR2 YYEKEE (reference sequence). CDR3 length equals 15 residues. Trimming cost V 6 bases and J 6 bases; bases outside gene matches: 11. The CDR3 loop is CASTQTSGSWDTQYF. The CDR3 DNA sequence: TGTGCCAGCACTCAGACTAGCGGATCCTGGGATACGCAGTATTTT. The whole variable domain, filled in from reference TRBV5-5 and TRBJ2-3, reads DAGVTQSPTHLIKTRGQQVTLRCSPISGHKSVSWYQQVLGQGPQFIFQYYEKEERGRGNFPDRFSARQFPNYSSELNVNALLLGDSALYLCASTQTSGSWDTQYFGPGTRLTVL.

This clone was seen once. This chain links TRBV6-5 with TRBJ1-2; possibly TRBD1 for D (5 bases). The V gene's germline CDR1 is MNHEY and CDR2 SVGAGI. Trimming stripped 5 bases from V and 4 bases from J, with 17 bases between. CDR3 length: 15 residues. The CDR3 DNA reads as TGTGCCAGCAGTCGAGAAGGCAGGGCCGGCTATGGCTACACCTTC. Protein sequence: CASSREGRAGYGYTF.

The chain links TRBV5-4 to TRBJ2-7; D not certain. CDR3 length equals 15 residues. V lost 0 bases to trimming and J lost 7 bases, with 17 bases between them. Looked up from germline, CDR1 is SGHNT and CDR2 is YYREEE (reference sequence). The CDR3, as DNA: TGTGCCAGCAGCTTGGCCCAGCTATCAATACAGGAGCAGTACTTC. Its protein is CASSLAQLSIQEQYF.

V usage is TRBV28 and J usage is TRBJ2-3; D ambiguous. The germline CDR1 and CDR2 sequences are MDHEN and SYDVKM. The CDR3 consists of 13 residues. The V end was cut by 7 bases, the J end by 1 base, with 9 bases between. This chain's CDR3 is CASIPGRTDTQYF. The CDR3 coding sequence is TGTGCCAGCATCCCCGGCCGCACAGATACGCAGTATTTT.

The chain combines TRBV15 with TRBJ2-1, with TRBD2 identical over 10 bases. The CDR3 runs to 17 residues. The V gene's germline CDR1 is LNHNV and CDR2 YYDKDF (reference sequence). V lost 6 bases, J lost 2 bases, and 10 bases stayed unmatched. The CDR3 reads CATRGGAGGRTYNEQFF. The DNA of the CDR3 is TGTGCCACCAGGGGGGGAGCGGGGGGGAGAACCTACAATGAGCAGTTCTTC.

This chain joins TRBV11-2 and TRBJ2-7, with TRBD2 identical over 9 bases. The V and J ends lost 6 bases and 4 bases, in that order; junction bases with no gene match: 19. The CDR3 covers 18 residues. Germline CDR1 reads SGHAT; CDR2 reads FQNNGV. The CDR3 loop reads CASSRIRGNSGSAYEQYF. In DNA form, the CDR3 reads TGTGCCAGCAGTCGAATTAGGGGAAATAGCGGGAGTGCATACGAGCAGTACTTC.

The chain is built from TRBV12-1 and TRBJ2-1; no DNA check was done on the table's D call, TRBD2. TRBV12-1 is marked as a pseudogene. The CDR3 sequence is 20 residues long. The CDR3 is CASSPETGTSGLNSYNEQFF. CDR3 nucleotides: TGTGCCAGCAGCCCGGAAACCGGGACTAGCGGCCTTAACTCCTACAATGAGCAGTTCTTC.

The chain uses TRBV4-1 and TRBJ2-3, with D hard to call. V was shortened by 0 bases and J by 6 bases, with 10 bases between the two germline ends. The CDR3 extends over 14 amino acids. Per the germline V gene, CDR1 is MGHRA and CDR2 is YSYEKL. CDR3 sequence reads: CASSQDTRRDTQYF. The CDR3 nucleotides are TGCGCCAGCAGCCAAGACACTCGGCGGGATACGCAGTATTTT.

J is TRBJ2-2 and V is TRBV7-9; no firm D call. Per germline, CDR1 SEHNR and CDR2 FQNEAQ (reference sequence). Trimming removed 5 bases from V and 7 bases from J, with 5 bases in between. The CDR3 covers 11 residues. The CDR3 DNA is TGTGCCAGCAGCAAACACGGGGAGCTGTTTTTT. Its translation is CASSKHGELFF.

This sequence joins TRBV5-1 and TRBJ1-5; D might be TRBD1 (6 bases). The CDR3 length is 14 residues. The V and J ends lost 4 bases and 5 bases respectively, with 13 bases between them. Germline V gives CDR1 SGHRS, CDR2 YFSETQ. CDR3 loop: CASSRDPGDQPQHF. Written as DNA, the CDR3 is TGCGCCAGCAGCCGAGACCCAGGGGATCAGCCCCAGCATTTT.

This clone was counted once. J is TRBJ1-2 and V is TRBV6-5, with a weak D call TRBD1 (5 bases). Deletions cut 8 bases from V and 3 bases from J, with 10 bases between. The germline gives CDR1 MNHEY, CDR2 SVGAGI. CDR3 length: 12 amino acids. The CDR3 here is CASGGEYYGYTF. The CDR3 nucleotides are TGTGCCAGCGGAGGGGAGTACTATGGCTACACCTTC.

This chain connects TRBV29-1 to TRBJ2-6; D not resolved. Per the germline V gene, CDR1 is SQVTM and CDR2 is ANQGSEA. The CDR3 runs 12 residues. V lost 6 bases, J lost 0 bases, and 3 bases lay in between. CDR3 DNA sequence: TGCAGCGTGATCTCTGGGGCCAACGTCCTGACTTTC. This codes for CSVISGANVLTF. Full variable domain (rest looked up from reference TRBV29-1 and TRBJ2-6): SAVISQKPSRDICQRGTSLTIQCQVDSQVTMMFWYRQQPGQSLTLIATANQGSEATYESGFVIDKFPISRPNLTFSTLTVSNMSPEDSSIYLCSVISGANVLTFGAGSRLTVL.

J is TRBJ2-3 and V is TRBV30; D is undetermined. Germline loops: CDR1 GTSNPN, CDR2 SVGIG (reference sequence). V was shortened by 5 bases and J by 1 base, with 7 bases between the two germline ends. This CDR3 has 12 residues. The CDR3 DNA reads TGTGCCTGGGGACCACGCACAGATACGCAGTATTTT. This encodes CAWGPRTDTQYF.

The count of this clone is one. The V gene is TRBV7-8, the J gene TRBJ2-7, with D possibly being TRBD1 (6 bases). This CDR3 spans 13 amino acids. Germline V gives CDR1 SGHVS, CDR2 FQNEAQ. Trimming shortened V by 3 bases and J by 13 bases, and 19 bases separated the two germline ends. CDR3 loop: CASSLGPLQGVYF. The CDR3, as DNA: TGTGCCAGCAGCTTGGGTCCATTACAGGGTGTATACTTC.

The chain uses TRBV5-1 and TRBJ2-2; D is unclear. V was cut by 2 bases and J by 4 bases, with 9 bases left in between. The germline V gene has CDR1 SGHRS and CDR2 YFSETQ. The length of the CDR3 is 14 residues. The DNA of the CDR3 is TGCGCCAGCAGCTTTGCGGATCCCACCGGGGAGCTGTTTTTT. The encoded protein is CASSFADPTGELFF. The full variable domain, rest sourced from reference TRBV5-1 and TRBJ2-2, is KAGVTQTPRYLIKTRGQQVTLSCSPISGHRSVSWYQQTPGQGLQFLFEYFSETQRNKGNFPGRFSGRQFSNSRSEMNVSTLELGDSALYLCASSFADPTGELFFGEGSRLTVL.

This chain links TRBV7-9 with TRBJ1-1; no clear D gene. This CDR3 spans 13 amino acids. The V gene lost 1 base and the J gene lost 8 bases, with 11 bases spanning the gap. CDR1 is SEHNR and CDR2 is FQNEAQ in the germline V gene (reference sequence). CDR3 coding DNA: TGTGCCAGCAGCTTAGTACGCGCCTTAGAAGCTTTCTTT. It specifies CASSLVRALEAFF. The complete variable domain, with remaining parts taken from reference TRBV7-9 and TRBJ1-1, reads DTGVSQNPRHKITKRGQNVTFRCDPISEHNRLYWYRQTLGQGPEFLTYFQNEAQLEKSRLLSDRFSAERPKGSFSTLEIQRTEQGDSAMYLCASSLVRALEAFFGQGTRLTVV.

The V gene is TRBV5-1, the J gene TRBJ1-3; 8 nucleotides align to TRBD1. Per germline, CDR1 SGHRS and CDR2 YFSETQ. With V trimmed by 3 bases and J by 6 bases, 8 bases remained unmatched. The CDR3 runs to 15 residues. CDR3 nucleotide sequence: TGCGCCAGCAGCTGGGGACCGGGACAGGAAAACACCATATATTTT. It specifies CASSWGPGQENTIYF.

The V and J genes are TRBV21-1 and TRBJ1-4; the table assigns TRBD1, which was not confirmed against the DNA. TRBV21-1 is a pseudogene locus. This CDR3 has 16 residues. The CDR3 DNA reads TGTGCCAGCAGCAGCCTGGTAGGGGGCCGAAATGAAAAACTGTTTTTT. Its protein is CASSSLVGGRNEKLFF.

This chain links TRBV11-2 with TRBJ1-1, with 8 positions matching TRBD1. J gave up 5 bases and V 5 bases, and 7 bases lay outside the gene matches. The CDR3 totals 14 residues. The germline V gene has CDR1 SGHAT and CDR2 FQNNGV. CDR3 residues: CASSVGQGETEAFF. The CDR3 DNA reads TGTGCCAGCAGCGTTGGACAGGGCGAAACTGAAGCTTTCTTT. The complete variable domain, with remaining parts taken from reference TRBV11-2 and TRBJ1-1, reads EAGVAQSPRYKIIEKRQSVAFWCNPISGHATLYWYQQILGQGPKLLIQFQNNGVVDDSQLPKDRFSAERLKGVDSTLKIQPAKLEDSAVYLCASSVGQGETEAFFGQGTRLTVV.

V and J are TRBV25-1 and TRBJ2-3; the match to TRBD1 covers 7 bases. Germline loops: CDR1 MGHDK, CDR2 SYGVNS. V was clipped by 6 bases and J by 4 bases; unmatched bases: 4. This CDR3 has 13 amino acids. The CDR3 protein is CASSQTGSDTQYF. CDR3 nucleotides: TGTGCCAGCAGCCAGACAGGGTCAGATACGCAGTATTTT. The variable domain in full, with the rest retrieved from reference TRBV25-1 and TRBJ2-3, is EADIYQTPRYLVIGTGKKITLECSQTMGHDKMYWYQQDPGMELHLIHYSYGVNSTEKGDLSSESTVSRIRTEHFPLTLESARPSHTSQYLCASSQTGSDTQYFGPGTRLTVL.

This chain links TRBV7-2 with TRBJ2-1; D remains ambiguous. The length of the CDR3 is 14 residues. The germline V and J ends were trimmed by 4 bases and 4 bases, with 11 bases remaining between them. Germline V gives CDR1 SGHTA, CDR2 FQGNSA. The CDR3, as DNA: TGTGCCAGCAGCTCAGAACAAGTTTACAATGAGCAGTTCTTC. Translation: CASSSEQVYNEQFF.

Regarding this clone: Other DNA sequences in this sample translate to the same CDR3. This rearrangement joins TRBV5-4 to TRBJ2-3; D is undetermined. The germline V and J ends were trimmed by 2 bases and 5 bases, with 6 bases remaining between them. The CDR3 covers 12 residues. Germline lookup yields CDR1 SGHNT and CDR2 YYREEE (reference sequence). The CDR3 bases are TGTGCCAGCAGCTTTTATCGAGATACGCAGTATTTT. Its protein product is CASSFYRDTQYF.

This clone occurred once. The chain is built from TRBV10-3 and TRBJ2-2; tentatively, D is TRBD1 (6 bases). This CDR3 contains 12 residues. The V and J ends lost 4 bases and 6 bases respectively, with 6 bases between them. Germline CDR1 is ENHRY and CDR2 is SYGVKD. The chain's CDR3 is CAISAGAGELFF. In nucleotides, the CDR3 is TGTGCCATCAGTGCAGGGGCCGGGGAGCTGTTTTTT.

The chain carries TRBV9 and TRBJ1-3; D not resolved. The germline V gene encodes CDR1 SGDLS and CDR2 YYNGEE. The CDR3 length is 14 residues. Trimming left V 3 bases short and J 0 bases short, with 7 bases between. In DNA, the CDR3 is TGTGCCAGCAGCGACGGGAGCTCTGGAAACACCATATATTTT. It is translated as CASSDGSSGNTIYF.

In the case of this clone: This same CDR3 is encoded by further DNA sequences in the sample. The chain recombines TRBV6-5 with TRBJ1-5; 9 positions match TRBD1. The V gene's germline CDR1 is MNHEY and CDR2 SVGAGI. The CDR3 extends over 14 amino acids. Germline trimming cut 2 bases from V and 7 bases from J; bases unmatched to any gene: 3. In DNA, the CDR3 is TGTGCCAGCAGTTACCGACAGGGGGGCCAGCCCCAGCATTTT. This encodes CASSYRQGGQPQHF.

The chain carries TRBV28 and TRBJ2-7; 7 bases match TRBD1. Trimming removed 4 bases from V and 1 base from J; junction bases left unmatched: 10. The CDR3 totals 16 residues. Germline CDR1 and CDR2: MDHEN and SYDVKM. The CDR3 spells CASSSKTRQGSYEQYF. In DNA form, the CDR3 reads TGTGCCAGCAGTTCCAAAACCCGACAGGGATCCTACGAGCAGTACTTC.

As to this clone: The same CDR3 can be traced to other DNA sequences in this sample. The V call is TRBV5-8, the J call TRBJ2-7; the D is unclear. V was cut by 5 bases and J by 2 bases, with 5 bases left in between. The CDR3 is 11 residues long. Germline lookup yields CDR1 SGHTS and CDR2 YDEGEE. The CDR3 DNA follows: TGTGCCAGCAGGTCGACCTACGAGCAGTACTTC. Amino acid sequence: CASRSTYEQYF.

The rearrangement links TRBV18 to TRBJ2-7; the match to TRBD2 covers 12 bases. Germline CDR1 is KGHSH and CDR2 is LQKENI. J gave up 2 bases and V 6 bases, and 8 bases lay outside the gene matches. This CDR3 is built from 16 residues. The CDR3 region is CASSPVTSGGTYEQYF. The CDR3 DNA reads as TGTGCCAGCTCGCCAGTGACTAGCGGGGGAACCTACGAGCAGTACTTC.

The chain uses TRBV11-2 and TRBJ2-7; 7 bases fit TRBD1. The V gene's germline CDR1 is SGHAT and CDR2 FQNNGV. With V trimmed by 4 bases and J by 2 bases, 5 bases remained unmatched. CDR3 size: 14 residues. In DNA form, the CDR3 reads TGTGCCAGCAGCTCCGTCCAGGGGGCCTACGAGCAGTACTTC. It yields the protein CASSSVQGAYEQYF.

V and J are TRBV7-3 and TRBJ2-2; unclear D gene. Germline V CDR1 and CDR2: SGHTA, FQGTGA. Trimming removed 5 bases from V and 6 bases from J, with 13 bases in between. The CDR3 length is 14 residues. The CDR3 is CASSRTPTAGELFF. For the CDR3, the DNA is TGTGCCAGCAGCCGAACCCCCACAGCCGGGGAGCTGTTTTTT.

The chain employs TRBV10-3 and TRBJ2-5, with TRBD2 as a possible D gene (6 bases). The V and J ends lost 10 bases and 4 bases respectively, with 16 bases between them. The CDR3 extends over 13 amino acids. The germline V gene encodes CDR1 ENHRY and CDR2 SYGVKD. CDR3 region: CATAGPAAETQYF. The CDR3 region has the DNA TGTGCCACTGCGGGACCCGCGGCAGAGACCCAGTACTTC.